The clone carrying this T cell receptor beta chain was seen ten or more times. The data belong to a study of spatial heterogeneity in lung cancer. TCRdb re-derived calls from the 5' RACE reads in MiXCR, one entry per CDR3 protein. This table holds 20,000 to 25,000 distinct CDR3 sequences, about 4.6% found once. Time point meaning: sample taken at primary tumor resection. Unsorted samples of tumor, nontumor lung or frozen PBMC had their whole RNA sequenced. Per germline, CDR1 SGHVS and CDR2 FQNEAQ. This CDR3 has 18 residues. V shed 0 bases, J shed 1 base, and the junction held 5 bases outside the gene matches.

The clonotype originates from a male donor with early-stage non-small cell lung cancer. V usage is TRBV7-8 and J usage is TRBJ2-3; TRBD2 aligns across 12 bases. The source material was PBMCs, sampled at surgery. CDR3 in DNA: TGTGCCAGCAGCTTAGCCGGACTAGCGGGACCGGGCACAGATACGCAGTATTTT. Residues: CASSLAGLAGPGTDTQYF.